This T cell receptor beta chain was found in a study of beta chain features in type 1 diabetes. With respect to this clone: Its antigen is not known.

Study-wide findings and caveats: A moderate, significant TCRB CDR3 shortening appeared in type 1 diabetes across four CD4+ subsets. TCRB repertoires of naive, central memory and Treg cells appeared more similar among patients than among healthy donors.

One heparinised blood draw averaging approximately 0.11 L was given by each donor. Purities over 95% were achieved in all sorted populations. In germline, CDR1 is GTSNPN, CDR2 SVGIG (reference sequence). The CDR3 consists of 13 residues. The V end lost 8 bases, the J end lost 4 bases, and 18 bases lay between the germline ends. Expressed TCRB transcripts were sequenced, since all the RNA that had been isolated was reverse transcribed. TCRdb's table, derived via immunoSEQ multiplex PCR, lists solely in-frame clones and lacks some. Of around 650,000 clones in the sample, roughly an eighth were seen once.

V and J are TRBV30 and TRBJ2-7; tentative D call: TRBD1 (6 bases). This TCR was sampled from a man younger than 40 with type 1 diabetes. Material: naive CD4+ T cells from blood. The CDR3 nucleotides read TGTGCCAGCAGGGGTACAGGAATTTACGAGCAGTACTTC. Translating it yields CASRGTGIYEQYF.